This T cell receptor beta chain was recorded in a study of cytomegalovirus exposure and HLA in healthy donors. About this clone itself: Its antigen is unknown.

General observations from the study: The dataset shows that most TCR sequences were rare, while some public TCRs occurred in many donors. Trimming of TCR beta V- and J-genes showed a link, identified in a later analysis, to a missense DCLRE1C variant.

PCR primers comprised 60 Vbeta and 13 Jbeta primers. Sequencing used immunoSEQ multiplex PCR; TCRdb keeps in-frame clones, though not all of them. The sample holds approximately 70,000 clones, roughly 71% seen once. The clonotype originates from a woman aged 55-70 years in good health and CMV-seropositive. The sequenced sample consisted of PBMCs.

CDR3 DNA: TGTGCCAGCAACCAGGGGGCTGGGGAGCAGTACTTC. The encoded protein is CASNQGAGEQYF. The genes are TRBV9 and TRBJ2-7; TRBD1 matches at 8 bases. The CDR3 spans 12 residues. The ends lost 6 bases at V and 7 bases at J; junction bases unmatched: 6. From germline, CDR1 is SGDLS and CDR2 YYNGEE.